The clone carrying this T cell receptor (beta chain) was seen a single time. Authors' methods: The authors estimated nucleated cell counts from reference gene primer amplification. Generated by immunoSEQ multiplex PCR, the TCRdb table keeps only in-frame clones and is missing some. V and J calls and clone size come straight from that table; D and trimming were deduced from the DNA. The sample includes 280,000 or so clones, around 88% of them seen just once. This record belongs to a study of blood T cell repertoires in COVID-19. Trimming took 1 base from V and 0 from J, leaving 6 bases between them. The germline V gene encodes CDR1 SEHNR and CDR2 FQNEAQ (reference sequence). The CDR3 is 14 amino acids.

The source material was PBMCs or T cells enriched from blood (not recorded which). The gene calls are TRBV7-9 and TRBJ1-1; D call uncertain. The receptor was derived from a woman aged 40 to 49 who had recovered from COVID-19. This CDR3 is CASSLDGVNTEAFF. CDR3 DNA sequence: TGTGCCAGCAGCTTAGACGGGGTGAACACTGAAGCTTTCTTT.